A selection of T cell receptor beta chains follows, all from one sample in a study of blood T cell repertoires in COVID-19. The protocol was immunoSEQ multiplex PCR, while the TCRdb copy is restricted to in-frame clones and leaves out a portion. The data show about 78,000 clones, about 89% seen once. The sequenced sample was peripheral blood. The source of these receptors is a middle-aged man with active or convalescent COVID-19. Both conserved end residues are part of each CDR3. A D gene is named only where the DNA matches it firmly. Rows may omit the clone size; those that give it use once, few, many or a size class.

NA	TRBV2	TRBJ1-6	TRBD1	TGTGCCAGCAGAGAACAGGGGAGGGATAATTCACCCCTCCACTTT	CASREQGRDNSPLHF
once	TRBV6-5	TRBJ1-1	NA	TGTGCCAGCAGTTACGGGGGGGAGGCCCGACAGACTGAAGCTTTCTTT	CASSYGGEARQTEAFF
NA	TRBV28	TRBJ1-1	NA	TGTGCCAGCAGGTCTTCGGCATCCGCAGGCGAAGCTTTCTTT	CASRSSASAGEAFF
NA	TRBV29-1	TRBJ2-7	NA	TGCAGCGTTGAAGCAGTGGGAGGGGGTATGTACGAGCAGTACTTC	CSVEAVGGGMYEQYF
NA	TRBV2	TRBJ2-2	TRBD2	TGTGCCAGCTCGGGACTAGCGGCCGGGGAGCTGTTTTTT	CASSGLAAGELFF
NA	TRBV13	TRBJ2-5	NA	TGTGCCAGCAGCTTAGGGGGGGCGACCCAGTACTTC	CASSLGGATQYF
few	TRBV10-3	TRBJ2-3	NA	TGTGCCATCAGTGAGCAGGGGTGGGGACAAGATACGCAGTATTTT	CAISEQGWGQDTQYF
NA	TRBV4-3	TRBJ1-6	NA	TGCGCCAGCAGCCAAGAAATCCAGGGTTTTAATTCACCCCTCCACTTT	CASSQEIQGFNSPLHF
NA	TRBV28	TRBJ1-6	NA	TGTGCCAGCAGTCCAATCACTGGGGGACAATATAATTCACCCCTCCACTTT	CASSPITGGQYNSPLHF
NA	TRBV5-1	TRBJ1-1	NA	TGCGCCAGCAGCCTCGAGAATCCGGGCACTGAAGCTTTCTTT	CASSLENPGTEAFF
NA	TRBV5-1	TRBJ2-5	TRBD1	TGCGCCAGCAGCCTGACAGGGGTCGGTCAAGAGACCCAGTACTTC	CASSLTGVGQETQYF
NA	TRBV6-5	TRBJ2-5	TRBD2	TGTGCCAGCAGTCGACTAGCGCGCCAAGAGACCCAGTACTTC	CASSRLARQETQYF
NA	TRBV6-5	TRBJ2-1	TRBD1	TGTGCCAGCATAAGCCGGACAGGGGCTGACAATGAGCAGTTCTTC	CASISRTGADNEQFF
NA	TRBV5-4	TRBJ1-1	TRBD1	TGTGCCAGCAGCATCGGGACAGGGGAGGGTAGAGCTGAAGCTTTCTTT	CASSIGTGEGRAEAFF
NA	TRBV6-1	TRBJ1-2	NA	TGTGCCAGCAGTGAAAGCGTGGGCTACACCTTC	CASSESVGYTF
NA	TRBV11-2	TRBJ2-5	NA	TGTGCCAGCAGCTTAGATTACGAGGGCGGGGAGACCCAGTACTTC	CASSLDYEGGETQYF
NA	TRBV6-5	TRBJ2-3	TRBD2	TGTGCCAGCAGTCATACTAGCGGTTTCACAGATACGCAGTATTTT	CASSHTSGFTDTQYF
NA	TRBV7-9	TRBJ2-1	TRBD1	TGTGCCAGCAGGCCGCGACAGGGGGCTTACAATGAGCAGTTCTTC	CASRPRQGAYNEQFF
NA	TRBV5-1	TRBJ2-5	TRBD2	TGCGCCAGCAGCTTGGGTTGGGAGGGGATGACACAAGAGACCCAGTACTTC	CASSLGWEGMTQETQYF
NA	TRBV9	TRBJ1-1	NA	TGTGCCAGCAGCGTAGGACAGGACACTGAAGCTTTCTTT	CASSVGQDTEAFF
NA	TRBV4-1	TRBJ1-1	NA	TGCGCCAGCAGCCAAGATGTTTCCAGGTTGGGCACTGAAGCTTTCTTT	CASSQDVSRLGTEAFF
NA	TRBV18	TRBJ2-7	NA	TGTGCCAGCTCACAGGGGCCGATATACGAGCAGTACTTC	CASSQGPIYEQYF
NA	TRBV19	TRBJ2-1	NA	TGTGCCAGTTCCACTACTTGGCGCAATGAGCAGTTCTTC	CASSTTWRNEQFF
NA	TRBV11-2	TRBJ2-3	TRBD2	TGTGCCAGCAGCTTAGAACTAGCGGGGCTTAGCACAGATACGCAGTATTTT	CASSLELAGLSTDTQYF